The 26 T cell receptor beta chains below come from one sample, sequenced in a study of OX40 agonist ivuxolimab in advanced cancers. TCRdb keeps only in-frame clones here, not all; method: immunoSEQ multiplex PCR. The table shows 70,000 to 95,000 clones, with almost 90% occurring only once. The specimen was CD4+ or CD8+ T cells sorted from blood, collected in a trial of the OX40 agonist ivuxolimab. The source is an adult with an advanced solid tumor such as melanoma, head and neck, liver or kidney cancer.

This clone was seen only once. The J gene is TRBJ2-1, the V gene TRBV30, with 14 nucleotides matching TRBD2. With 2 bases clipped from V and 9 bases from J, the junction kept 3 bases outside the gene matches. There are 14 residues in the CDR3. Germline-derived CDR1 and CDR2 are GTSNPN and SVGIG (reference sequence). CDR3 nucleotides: TGTGCCTGGAGTATCGGGACTAGCGGGAGTGAGCAGTTCTTC. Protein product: CAWSIGTSGSEQFF.

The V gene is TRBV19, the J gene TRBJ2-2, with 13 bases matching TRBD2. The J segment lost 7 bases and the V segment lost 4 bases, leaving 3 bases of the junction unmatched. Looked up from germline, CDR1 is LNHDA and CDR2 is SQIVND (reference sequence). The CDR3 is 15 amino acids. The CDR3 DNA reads TGTGCCAGTAGTAGACTAGCGGGAGGAATCGGGGAGCTGTTTTTT. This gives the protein CASSRLAGGIGELFF.

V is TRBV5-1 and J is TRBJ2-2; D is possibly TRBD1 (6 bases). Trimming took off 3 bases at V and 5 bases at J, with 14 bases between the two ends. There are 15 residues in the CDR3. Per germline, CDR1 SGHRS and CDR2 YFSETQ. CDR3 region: CASSSDRPGTGELFF. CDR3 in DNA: TGCGCCAGCAGCTCTGACAGGCCAGGGACCGGGGAGCTGTTTTTT. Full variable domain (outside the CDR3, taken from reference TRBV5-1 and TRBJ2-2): KAGVTQTPRYLIKTRGQQVTLSCSPISGHRSVSWYQQTPGQGLQFLFEYFSETQRNKGNFPGRFSGRQFSNSRSEMNVSTLELGDSALYLCASSSDRPGTGELFFGEGSRLTVL.

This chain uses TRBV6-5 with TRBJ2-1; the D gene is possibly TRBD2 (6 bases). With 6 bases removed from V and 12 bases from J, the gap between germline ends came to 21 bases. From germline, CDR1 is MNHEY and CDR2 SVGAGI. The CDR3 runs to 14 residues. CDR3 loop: CASRPPGLPTLQFF. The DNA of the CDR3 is TGTGCCAGCAGACCACCTGGACTACCCACGCTGCAGTTCTTC.

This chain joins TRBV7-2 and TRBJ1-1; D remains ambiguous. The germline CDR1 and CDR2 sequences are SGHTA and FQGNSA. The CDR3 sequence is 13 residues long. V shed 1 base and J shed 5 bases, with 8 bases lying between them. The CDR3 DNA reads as TGTGCCAGCAGCTTAGTGGGGATGACTGAAGCTTTCTTT. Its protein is CASSLVGMTEAFF.

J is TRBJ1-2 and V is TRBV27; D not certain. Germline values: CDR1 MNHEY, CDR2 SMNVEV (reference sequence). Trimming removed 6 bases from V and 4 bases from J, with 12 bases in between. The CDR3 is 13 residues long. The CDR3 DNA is TGTGCCAGCAGCTCAGAAGTGGGCTATGGCTACACCTTC. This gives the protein CASSSEVGYGYTF.

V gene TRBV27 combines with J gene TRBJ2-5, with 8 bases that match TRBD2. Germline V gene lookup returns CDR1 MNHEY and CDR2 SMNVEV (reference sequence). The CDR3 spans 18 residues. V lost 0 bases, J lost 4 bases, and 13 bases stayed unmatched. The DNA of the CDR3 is TGTGCCAGCAGTTTATCGTCAGACTACCGTCTAGCGGGAGAGACCCAGTACTTC. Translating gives CASSLSSDYRLAGETQYF.

The CDR3 region is CASSLASGSLGETQYF. CDR3 coding DNA: TGTGCCAGCAGCCTTGCTAGCGGGAGTCTTGGAGAGACCCAGTACTTC. J is TRBJ2-5 and V is TRBV7-3, with 10 bases aligning to TRBD2. V trimming: 5 bases; J trimming: 4 bases; junction bases outside the gene matches: 10. Germline V gene sequence: CDR1 SGHTA, CDR2 FQGTGA. This CDR3 is 16 amino acids long.

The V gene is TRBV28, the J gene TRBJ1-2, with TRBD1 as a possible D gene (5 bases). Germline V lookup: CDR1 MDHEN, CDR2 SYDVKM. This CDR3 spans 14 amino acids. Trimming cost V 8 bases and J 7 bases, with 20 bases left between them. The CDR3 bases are TGTGCCAGCGGGGTAGTGGGAGCGCAGGGTGGCTACACCTTC. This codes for CASGVVGAQGGYTF.

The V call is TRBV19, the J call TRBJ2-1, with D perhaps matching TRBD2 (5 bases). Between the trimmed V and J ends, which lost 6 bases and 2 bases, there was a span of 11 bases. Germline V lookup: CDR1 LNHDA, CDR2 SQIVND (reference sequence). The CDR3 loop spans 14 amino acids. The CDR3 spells CASRDRETYNEQFF. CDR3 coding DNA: TGTGCCAGTAGAGACCGGGAAACCTACAATGAGCAGTTCTTC.

This CDR3 reads CASSVDRNNEQFF. The CDR3 DNA reads TGTGCCAGCAGCGTTGACAGGAACAATGAGCAGTTCTTC. The gene calls are TRBV7-2 and TRBJ2-1; D possibly corresponds to TRBD1 (6 bases). Looked up from germline, CDR1 is SGHTA and CDR2 is FQGNSA. V gave up 5 bases and J gave up 5 bases, with 10 bases separating them. This CDR3 comprises 13 residues.

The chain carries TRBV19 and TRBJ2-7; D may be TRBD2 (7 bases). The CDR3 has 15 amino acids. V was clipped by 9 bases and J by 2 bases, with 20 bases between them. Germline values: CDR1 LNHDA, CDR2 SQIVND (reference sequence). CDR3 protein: CASRRGALQTYEQYF. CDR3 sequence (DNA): TGTGCCAGCCGACGGGGGGCTCTGCAAACCTACGAGCAGTACTTC.

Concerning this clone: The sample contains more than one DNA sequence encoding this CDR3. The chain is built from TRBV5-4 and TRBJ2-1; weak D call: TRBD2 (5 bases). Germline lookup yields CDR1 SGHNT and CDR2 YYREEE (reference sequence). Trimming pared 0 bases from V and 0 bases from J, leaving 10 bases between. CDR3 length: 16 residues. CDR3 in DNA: TGTGCCAGCAGCTTGGATTCGGGAAGCTCCTACAATGAGCAGTTCTTC. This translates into CASSLDSGSSYNEQFF. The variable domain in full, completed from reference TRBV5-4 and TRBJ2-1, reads ETGVTQSPTHLIKTRGQQVTLRCSSQSGHNTVSWYQQALGQGPQFIFQYYREEENGRGNFPPRFSGLQFPNYSSELNVNALELDDSALYLCASSLDSGSSYNEQFFGPGTRLTVL.

In DNA, the CDR3 is TGTGCCAGTAGTATAAGTGTTAGGTCTAGCGGACAAGAGACCCAGTACTTC. It translates to CASSISVRSSGQETQYF. The chain joins TRBV19 to TRBJ2-5, with 7 bases aligning to TRBD2. The germline V gene encodes CDR1 LNHDA and CDR2 SQIVND (reference sequence). The V gene end was trimmed by 2 bases and the J gene end by 2 bases; junction bases not matched to a gene: 11. The CDR3 contains 17 residues.

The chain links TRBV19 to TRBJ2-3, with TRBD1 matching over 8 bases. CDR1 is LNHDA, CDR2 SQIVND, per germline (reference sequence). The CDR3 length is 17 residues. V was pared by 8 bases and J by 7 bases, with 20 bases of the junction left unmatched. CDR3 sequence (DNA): TGTGCCAGTGCAATTACAGGGGGGAACAAACTTGGGAATACGCAGTATTTT. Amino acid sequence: CASAITGGNKLGNTQYF.

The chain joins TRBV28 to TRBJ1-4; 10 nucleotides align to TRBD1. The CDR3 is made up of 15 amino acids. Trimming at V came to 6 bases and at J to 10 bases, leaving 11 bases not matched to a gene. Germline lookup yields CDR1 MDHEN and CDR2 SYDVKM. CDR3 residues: CASRGTGTGEGKLFF. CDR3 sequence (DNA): TGTGCCAGCAGGGGAACCGGGACAGGGGAGGGAAAACTGTTTTTT.

The CDR3 here is CASSLYGPEDEQYF. For the CDR3, the DNA is TGTGCCAGCAGCTTATACGGGCCTGAGGACGAGCAGTACTTC. The J gene is TRBJ2-7, the V gene TRBV11-2; D gene uncertain. Looked up from germline, CDR1 is SGHAT and CDR2 is FQNNGV. This CDR3 is 14 amino acids long. Trimming stripped 2 bases from V and 5 bases from J, with 13 bases between.

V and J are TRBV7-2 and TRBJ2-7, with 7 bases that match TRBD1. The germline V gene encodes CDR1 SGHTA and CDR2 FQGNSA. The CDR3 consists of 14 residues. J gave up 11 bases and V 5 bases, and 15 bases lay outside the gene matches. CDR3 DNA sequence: TGTGCCAGCAGCCCTATCCGGGGACAGCAAAGGGAGTACTTC. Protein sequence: CASSPIRGQQREYF.

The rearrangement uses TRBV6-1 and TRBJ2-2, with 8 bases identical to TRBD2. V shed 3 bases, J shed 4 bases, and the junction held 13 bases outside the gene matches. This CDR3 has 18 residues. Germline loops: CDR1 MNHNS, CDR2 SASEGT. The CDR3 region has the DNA TGTGCCAGCAGTGAGGTCATCAGAAGCGGGAGATTCACCGGGGAGCTGTTTTTT. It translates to CASSEVIRSGRFTGELFF.

CDR3 sequence (DNA): TGTGCCAGCTCACCACCGTCAAAAGAGACCCAGTACTTC. Amino acids: CASSPPSKETQYF. This chain uses TRBV18 with TRBJ2-5; D remains unclear. Between the trimmed V and J ends, which lost 0 bases and 3 bases, there was a span of 5 bases. The CDR3 runs to 13 residues. Per the germline V gene, CDR1 is KGHSH and CDR2 is LQKENI.

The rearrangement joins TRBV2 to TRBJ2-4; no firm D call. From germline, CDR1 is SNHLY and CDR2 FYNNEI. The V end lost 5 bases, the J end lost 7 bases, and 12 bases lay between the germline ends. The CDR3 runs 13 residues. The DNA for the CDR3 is TGTGCCAGCAGTTCCCAGAGTGTTAACATTCAGTACTTC. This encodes CASSSQSVNIQYF.

In DNA, the CDR3 is TGTGCCAGCGCAGGGGGCAGTTCGGGAGAGCAGTACTTC. Its translation is CASAGGSSGEQYF. The rearrangement links TRBV2 to TRBJ2-7, with 8 bases fitting TRBD1. After removal of 8 bases from V and 7 bases from J, the junction contained 10 bases not matched to a gene. The CDR3 length is 13 residues. Germline V gives CDR1 SNHLY, CDR2 FYNNEI.

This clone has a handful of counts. The CDR3 coding sequence is TGTGCCAGTAGTATATCCCAGGGCGGATACGAGCAGTACTTC. Protein product: CASSISQGGYEQYF. The chain couples TRBV19 to TRBJ2-7, with a weak D call TRBD1 (5 bases). V shed 2 bases and J shed 4 bases, with 12 bases lying between them. Germline values: CDR1 LNHDA, CDR2 SQIVND (reference sequence). The CDR3 has 14 amino acids.

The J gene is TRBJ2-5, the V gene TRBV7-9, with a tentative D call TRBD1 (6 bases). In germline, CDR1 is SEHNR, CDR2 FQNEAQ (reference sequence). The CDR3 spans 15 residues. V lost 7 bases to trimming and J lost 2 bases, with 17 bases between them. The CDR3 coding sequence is TGTGCCAGCATGCCGTTGGGGGCCGGACAAGAGACCCAGTACTTC. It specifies CASMPLGAGQETQYF.

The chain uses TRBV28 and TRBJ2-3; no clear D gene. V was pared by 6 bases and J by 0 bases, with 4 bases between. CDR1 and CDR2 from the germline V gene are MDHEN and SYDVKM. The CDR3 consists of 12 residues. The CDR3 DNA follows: TGTGCCAGCAGGGGGAGCACAGATACGCAGTATTTT. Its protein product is CASRGSTDTQYF.

The DNA of the CDR3 is TGTGCCAGCTCACCCCCGGCTAGCCGCGATGAGCAGTTCTTC. It is translated as CASSPPASRDEQFF. V is TRBV18 and J is TRBJ2-1; the D gene is possibly TRBD2 (5 bases). The V end lost 3 bases, the J end lost 8 bases, and 14 bases lay between the germline ends. CDR3 length equals 14 residues. Germline lookup yields CDR1 KGHSH and CDR2 LQKENI.